These T cell receptor beta chains were read from a single sample in a study of STAT5B mutations in CD4+ large granular lymphocyte leukemia. Data came from immunoSEQ multiplex PCR; TCRdb stores just in-frame clones and leaves some out. The table lists roughly 30,000 clones, around 67% of them singletons. Sample: CD4+ T cells from blood buffy coats. The receptors originated from a human donor in good health. Each CDR3 is given without its conserved first and last residue. Clone sizes are given selectively: once, few, many, or a class where the clone is expanded.

v_call: TRBV5-6; clone_size: -; cdr3_aa: ASHRWAYNEQF
v_call: TRBV5-5; clone_size: -; cdr3_aa: ASSPRGIDNQPQH
v_call: TRBV5-1; clone_size: -; cdr3_aa: ASSLSEGRVTEAF
v_call: TRBV7-9; clone_size: -; cdr3_aa: ASSLPVTEAF
v_call: TRBV9; clone_size: -; cdr3_aa: ASSVQQGGTYEQY
v_call: TRBV5-8; clone_size: -; cdr3_aa: ASSPTPRQPQH
v_call: TRBV7-7; clone_size: -; cdr3_aa: ASSHDPLSYNEQF
v_call: TRBV7-9; clone_size: -; cdr3_aa: ASSLGAYYNEQF
v_call: TRBV4-1; clone_size: -; cdr3_aa: ASSQAGQGGYT
v_call: TRBV29-1; clone_size: -; cdr3_aa: SVSRGGGRETQY
v_call: TRBV7-3; clone_size: few; cdr3_aa: ASSLNSAIGPYGYT
v_call: TRBV7-2; clone_size: -; cdr3_aa: ASSLVIGNTIY
v_call: TRBV5-1; clone_size: -; cdr3_aa: ASSTGTANEKLF
v_call: TRBV19; clone_size: few; cdr3_aa: ASSVMATNNEQF
v_call: TRBV7-9; clone_size: -; cdr3_aa: ASSPLEATDTQY